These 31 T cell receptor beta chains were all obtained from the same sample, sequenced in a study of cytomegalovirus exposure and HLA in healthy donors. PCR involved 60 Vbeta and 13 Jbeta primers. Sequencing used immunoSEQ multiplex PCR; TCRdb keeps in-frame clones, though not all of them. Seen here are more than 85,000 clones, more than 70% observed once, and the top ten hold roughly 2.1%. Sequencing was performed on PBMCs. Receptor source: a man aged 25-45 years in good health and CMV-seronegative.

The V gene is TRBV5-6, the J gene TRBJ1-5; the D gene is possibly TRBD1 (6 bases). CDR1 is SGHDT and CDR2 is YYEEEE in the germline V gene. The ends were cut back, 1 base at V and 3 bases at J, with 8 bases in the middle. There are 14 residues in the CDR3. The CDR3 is CASSLTGNNQPQHF. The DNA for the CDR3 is TGTGCCAGCAGCTTGACAGGGAACAATCAGCCCCAGCATTTT.

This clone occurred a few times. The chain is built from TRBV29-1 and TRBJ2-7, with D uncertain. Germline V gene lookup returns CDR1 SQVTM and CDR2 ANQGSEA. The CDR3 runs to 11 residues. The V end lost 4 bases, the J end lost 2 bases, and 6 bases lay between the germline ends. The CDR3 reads CSVVQPYEQYF. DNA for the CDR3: TGCAGCGTTGTACAGCCCTACGAGCAGTACTTC.

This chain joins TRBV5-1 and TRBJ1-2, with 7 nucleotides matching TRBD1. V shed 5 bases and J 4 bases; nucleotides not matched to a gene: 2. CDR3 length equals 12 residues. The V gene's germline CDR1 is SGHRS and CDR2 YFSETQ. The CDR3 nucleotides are TGCGCCAGCAGGACAGGGAGCTATGGCTACACCTTC. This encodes CASRTGSYGYTF.

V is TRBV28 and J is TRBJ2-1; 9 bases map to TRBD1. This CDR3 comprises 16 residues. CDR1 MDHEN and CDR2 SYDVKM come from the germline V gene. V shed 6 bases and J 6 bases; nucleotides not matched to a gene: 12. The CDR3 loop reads CASRASGQGIGNEQFF. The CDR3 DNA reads TGTGCCAGCAGGGCCTCGGGACAGGGTATTGGCAATGAGCAGTTCTTC. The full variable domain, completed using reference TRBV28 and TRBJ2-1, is DVKVTQSSRYLVKRTGEKVFLECVQDMDHENMFWYRQDPGLGLRLIYFSYDVKMKEKGDIPEGYSVSREKKERFSLILESASTNQTSMYLCASRASGQGIGNEQFFGPGTRLTVL.

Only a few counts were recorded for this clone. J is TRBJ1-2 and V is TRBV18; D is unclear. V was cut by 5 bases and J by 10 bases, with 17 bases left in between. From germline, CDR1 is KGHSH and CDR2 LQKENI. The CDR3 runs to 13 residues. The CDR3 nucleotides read TGTGCCAGCTCAAAATTCGACGCAGGCAACTACACCTTC. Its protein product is CASSKFDAGNYTF.

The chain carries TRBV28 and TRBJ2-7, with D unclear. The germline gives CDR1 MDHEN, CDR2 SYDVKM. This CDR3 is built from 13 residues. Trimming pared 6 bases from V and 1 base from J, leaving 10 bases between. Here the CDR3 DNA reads TGTGCCAGCAGCTCCGCCAGATCCTACGAGCAGTACTTC. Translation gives CASSSARSYEQYF.

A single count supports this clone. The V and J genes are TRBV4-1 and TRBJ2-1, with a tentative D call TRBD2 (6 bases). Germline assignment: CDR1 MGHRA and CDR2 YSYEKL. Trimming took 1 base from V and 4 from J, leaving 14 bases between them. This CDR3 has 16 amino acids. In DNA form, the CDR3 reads TGCGCCAGCAGCCAAGTCTCGGGCGGGGCTTACAATGAGCAGTTCTTC. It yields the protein CASSQVSGGAYNEQFF.

The CDR3 here is CAWSTRQETSPLHF. The CDR3 nucleotides read TGTGCCTGGAGTACGCGACAGGAAACATCACCCCTCCACTTT. The chain joins TRBV30 to TRBJ1-6, with D perhaps matching TRBD1 (6 bases). The CDR3 length is 14 residues. V was cut by 2 bases and J by 10 bases, with 15 bases left in between. Germline CDR1 reads GTSNPN; CDR2 reads SVGIG (reference sequence).

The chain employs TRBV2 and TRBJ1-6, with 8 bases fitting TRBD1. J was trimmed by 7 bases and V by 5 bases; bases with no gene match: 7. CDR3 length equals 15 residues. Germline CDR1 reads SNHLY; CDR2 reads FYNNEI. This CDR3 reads CASSLQGVGNSPLHF. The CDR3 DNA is TGTGCCAGCAGTTTACAGGGGGTCGGAAATTCACCCCTCCACTTT.

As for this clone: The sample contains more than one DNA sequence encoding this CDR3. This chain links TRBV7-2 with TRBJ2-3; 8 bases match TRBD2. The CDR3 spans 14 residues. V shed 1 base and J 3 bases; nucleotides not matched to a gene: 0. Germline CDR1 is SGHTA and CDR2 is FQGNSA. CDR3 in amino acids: CASSLVAGTDTQYF. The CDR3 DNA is TGTGCCAGCAGCTTAGTAGCGGGGACAGATACGCAGTATTTT. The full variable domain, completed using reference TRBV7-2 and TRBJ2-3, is GAGVSQSPSNKVTEKGKDVELRCDPISGHTALYWYRQSLGQGLEFLIYFQGNSAPDKSGLPSDRFSAERTGGSVSTLTIQRTQQEDSAVYLCASSLVAGTDTQYFGPGTRLTVL.

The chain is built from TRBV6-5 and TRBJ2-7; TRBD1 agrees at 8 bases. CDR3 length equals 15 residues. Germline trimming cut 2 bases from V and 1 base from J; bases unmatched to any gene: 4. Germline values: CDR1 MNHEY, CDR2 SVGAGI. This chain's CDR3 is CASSYDRDRSYEQYF. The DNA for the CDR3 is TGTGCCAGCAGTTACGACCGGGACAGGTCCTACGAGCAGTACTTC.

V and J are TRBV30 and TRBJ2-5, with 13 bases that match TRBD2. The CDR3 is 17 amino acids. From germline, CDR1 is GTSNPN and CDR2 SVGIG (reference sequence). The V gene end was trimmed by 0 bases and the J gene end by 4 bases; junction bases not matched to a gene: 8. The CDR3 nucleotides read TGTGCCTGGAGTGTACGAGGACTAGCGGGGGCCTCAGAGACCCAGTACTTC. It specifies CAWSVRGLAGASETQYF. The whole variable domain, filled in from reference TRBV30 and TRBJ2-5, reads SQTIHQWPATLVQPVGSPLSLECTVEGTSNPNLYWYRQAAGRGLQLLFYSVGIGQISSEVPQNLSASRPQDRQFILSSKKLLLSDSGFYLCAWSVRGLAGASETQYFGPGTRLLVL.

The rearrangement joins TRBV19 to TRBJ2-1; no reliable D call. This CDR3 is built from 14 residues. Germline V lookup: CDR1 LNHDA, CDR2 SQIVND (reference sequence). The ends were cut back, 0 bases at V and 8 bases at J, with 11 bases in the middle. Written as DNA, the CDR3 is TGTGCCAGTAGTATAGAGACGGGTTCAGATGAGCAGTTCTTC. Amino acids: CASSIETGSDEQFF.

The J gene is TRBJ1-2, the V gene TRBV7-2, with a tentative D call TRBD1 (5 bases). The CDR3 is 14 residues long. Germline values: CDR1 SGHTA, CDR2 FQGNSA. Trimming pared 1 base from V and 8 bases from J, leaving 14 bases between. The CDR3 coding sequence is TGTGCCAGCAGCTTAGAACAGGTTACCGGGGGCTACACCTTC. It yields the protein CASSLEQVTGGYTF. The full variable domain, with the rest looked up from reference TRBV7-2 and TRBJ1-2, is GAGVSQSPSNKVTEKGKDVELRCDPISGHTALYWYRQSLGQGLEFLIYFQGNSAPDKSGLPSDRFSAERTGGSVSTLTIQRTQQEDSAVYLCASSLEQVTGGYTFGSGTRLTVV.

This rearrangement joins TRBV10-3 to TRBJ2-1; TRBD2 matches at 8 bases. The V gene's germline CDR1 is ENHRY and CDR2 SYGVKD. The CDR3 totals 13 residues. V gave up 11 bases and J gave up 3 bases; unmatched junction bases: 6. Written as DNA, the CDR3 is TGTGCCGCAAGCGGGAGTAGCTACAATGAGCAGTTCTTC. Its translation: CAASGSSYNEQFF.

The CDR3 spells CASSPVPRATEAFF. The CDR3 DNA follows: TGTGCCAGCTCACCAGTTCCGAGGGCGACTGAAGCTTTCTTT. The chain carries TRBV18 and TRBJ1-1; D is unresolved. This CDR3 is built from 14 residues. The germline V gene has CDR1 KGHSH and CDR2 LQKENI. V was clipped by 2 bases and J by 5 bases, with 12 bases between them. The full variable domain, with the rest looked up from reference TRBV18 and TRBJ1-1, is NAGVMQNPRHLVRRRGQEARLRCSPMKGHSHVYWYRQLPEEGLKFMVYLQKENIIDESGMPKERFSAEFPKEGPSILRIQQVVRGDSAAYFCASSPVPRATEAFFGQGTRLTVV.

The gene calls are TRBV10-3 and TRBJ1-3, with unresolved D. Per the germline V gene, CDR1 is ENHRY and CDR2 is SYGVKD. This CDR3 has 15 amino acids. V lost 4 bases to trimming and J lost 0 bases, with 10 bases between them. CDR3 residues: CAISAGIGSGNTIYF. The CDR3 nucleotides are TGTGCCATCAGTGCCGGGATCGGCTCTGGAAACACCATATATTTT.

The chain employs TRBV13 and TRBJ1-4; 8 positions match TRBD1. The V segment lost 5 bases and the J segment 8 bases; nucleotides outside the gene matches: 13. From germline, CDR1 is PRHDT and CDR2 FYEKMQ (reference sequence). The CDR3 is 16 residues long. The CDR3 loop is CASSANLGQVTEKLFF. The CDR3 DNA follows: TGTGCCAGCAGCGCAAACCTGGGACAGGTTACGGAAAAACTGTTTTTT. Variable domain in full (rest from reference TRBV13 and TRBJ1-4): AAGVIQSPRHLIKEKRETATLKCYPIPRHDTVYWYQQGPGQDPQFLISFYEKMQSDKGSIPDRFSAQQFSDYHSELNMSSLELGDSALYFCASSANLGQVTEKLFFGSGTQLSVL.

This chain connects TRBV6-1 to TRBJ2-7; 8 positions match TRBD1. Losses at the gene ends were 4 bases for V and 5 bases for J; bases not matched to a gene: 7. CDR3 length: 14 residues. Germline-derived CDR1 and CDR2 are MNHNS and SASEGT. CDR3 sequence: CASSARTGFDEQYF. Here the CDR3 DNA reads TGTGCCAGCAGTGCTAGGACAGGGTTTGACGAGCAGTACTTC.

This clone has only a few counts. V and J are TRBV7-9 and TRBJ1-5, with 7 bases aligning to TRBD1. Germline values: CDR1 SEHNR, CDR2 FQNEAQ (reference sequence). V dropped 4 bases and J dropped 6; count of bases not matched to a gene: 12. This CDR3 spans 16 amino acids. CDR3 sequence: CASSSYRGGPPQPQHF. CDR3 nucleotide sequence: TGTGCCAGCAGCTCCTACAGGGGAGGTCCGCCTCAGCCCCAGCATTTT.

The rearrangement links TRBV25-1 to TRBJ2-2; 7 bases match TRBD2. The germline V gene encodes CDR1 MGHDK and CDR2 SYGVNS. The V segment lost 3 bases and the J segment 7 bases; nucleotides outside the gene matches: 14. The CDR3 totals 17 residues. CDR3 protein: CASSDRGGGDYFGELFF. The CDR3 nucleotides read TGTGCCAGCAGTGATCGGGGCGGCGGGGACTATTTCGGGGAGCTGTTTTTT.

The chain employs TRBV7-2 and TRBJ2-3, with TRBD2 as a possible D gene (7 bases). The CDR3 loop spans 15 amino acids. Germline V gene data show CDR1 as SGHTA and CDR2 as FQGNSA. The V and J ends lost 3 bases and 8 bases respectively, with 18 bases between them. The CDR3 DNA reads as TGTGCCAGCAGCTTGGGTGGGGTGGCGGGGGCTACGCAGTATTTT. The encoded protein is CASSLGGVAGATQYF.

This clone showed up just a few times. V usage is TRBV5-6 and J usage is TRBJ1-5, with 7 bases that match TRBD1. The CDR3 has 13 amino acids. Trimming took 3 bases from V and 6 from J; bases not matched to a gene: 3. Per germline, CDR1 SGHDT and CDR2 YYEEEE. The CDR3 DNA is TGTGCCAGCAGCTGGGGGGACAGTCAGCCCCAGCATTTT. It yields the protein CASSWGDSQPQHF. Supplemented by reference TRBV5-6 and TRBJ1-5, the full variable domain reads DAGVTQSPTHLIKTRGQQVTLRCSPKSGHDTVSWYQQALGQGPQFIFQYYEEEERQRGNFPDRFSGHQFPNYSSELNVNALLLGDSALYLCASSWGDSQPQHFGDGTRLSIL.

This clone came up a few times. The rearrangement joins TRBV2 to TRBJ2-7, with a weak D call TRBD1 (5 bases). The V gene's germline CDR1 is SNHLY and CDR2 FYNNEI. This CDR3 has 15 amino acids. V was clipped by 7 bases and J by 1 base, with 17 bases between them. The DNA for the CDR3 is TGTGCCAGCACCCCCGGGCAGGGTGGTTCCTACGAGCAGTACTTC. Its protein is CASTPGQGGSYEQYF.

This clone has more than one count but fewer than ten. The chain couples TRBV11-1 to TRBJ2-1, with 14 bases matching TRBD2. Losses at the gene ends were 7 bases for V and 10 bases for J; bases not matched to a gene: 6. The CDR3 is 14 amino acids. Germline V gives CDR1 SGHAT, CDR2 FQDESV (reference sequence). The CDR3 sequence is CASIGTSGSGEQFF. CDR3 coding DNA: TGTGCCAGCATCGGGACTAGCGGGAGTGGGGAGCAGTTCTTC. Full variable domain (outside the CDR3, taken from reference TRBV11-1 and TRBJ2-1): EAEVAQSPRYKITEKSQAVAFWCDPISGHATLYWYRQILGQGPELLVQFQDESVVDDSQLPKDRFSAERLKGVDSTLKIQPAELGDSAMYLCASIGTSGSGEQFFGPGTRLTVL.

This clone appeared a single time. CDR3 loop: CASRKTGSNTEAFF. The CDR3 nucleotides are TGTGCCAGTAGGAAAACAGGATCAAACACTGAAGCTTTCTTT. This chain links TRBV19 with TRBJ1-1, with D possibly matching TRBD1 (5 bases). CDR1 and CDR2 from the germline V gene are LNHDA and SQIVND (reference sequence). The CDR3 extends over 14 amino acids. Trimming stripped 6 bases from V and 2 bases from J, with 13 bases between. The full variable domain, in which reference TRBV19 and TRBJ1-1 provide the parts outside the CDR3, is DGGITQSPKYLFRKEGQNVTLSCEQNLNHDAMYWYRQDPGQGLRLIYYSQIVNDFQKGDIAEGYSVSREKKESFPLTVTSAQKNPTAFYLCASRKTGSNTEAFFGQGTRLTVV.

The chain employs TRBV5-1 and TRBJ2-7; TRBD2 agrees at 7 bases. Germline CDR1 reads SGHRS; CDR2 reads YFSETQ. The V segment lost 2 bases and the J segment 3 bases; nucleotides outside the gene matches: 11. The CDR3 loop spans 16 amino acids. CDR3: CASSFAGAGLLYEQYF. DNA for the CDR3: TGCGCCAGCAGCTTTGCTGGGGCGGGACTACTCTACGAGCAGTACTTC.

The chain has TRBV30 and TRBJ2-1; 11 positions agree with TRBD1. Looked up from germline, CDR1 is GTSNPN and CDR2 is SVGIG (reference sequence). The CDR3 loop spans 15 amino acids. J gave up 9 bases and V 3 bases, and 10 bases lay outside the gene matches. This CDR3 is CAWSLPGQGVGEQFF. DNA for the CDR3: TGTGCCTGGAGCTTACCGGGACAGGGGGTGGGTGAGCAGTTCTTC.

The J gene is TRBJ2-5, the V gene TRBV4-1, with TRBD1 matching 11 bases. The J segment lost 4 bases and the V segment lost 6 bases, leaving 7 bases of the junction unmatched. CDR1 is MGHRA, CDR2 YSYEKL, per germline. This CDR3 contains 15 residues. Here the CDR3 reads CASRSGTGGPETQYF. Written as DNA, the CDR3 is TGCGCCAGCAGAAGCGGGACAGGGGGTCCAGAGACCCAGTACTTC.

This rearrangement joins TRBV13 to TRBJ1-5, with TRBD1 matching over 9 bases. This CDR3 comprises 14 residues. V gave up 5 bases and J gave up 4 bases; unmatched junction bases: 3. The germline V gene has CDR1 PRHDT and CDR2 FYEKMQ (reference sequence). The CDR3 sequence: CASSPGQGNQPQHF. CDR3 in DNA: TGTGCCAGCAGCCCCGGACAGGGGAATCAGCCCCAGCATTTT.

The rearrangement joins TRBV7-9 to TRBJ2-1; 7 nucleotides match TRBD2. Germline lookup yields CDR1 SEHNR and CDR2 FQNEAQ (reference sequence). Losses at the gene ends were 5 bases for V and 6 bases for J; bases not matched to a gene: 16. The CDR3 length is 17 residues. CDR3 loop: CASSPRLAPRLLNEQFF. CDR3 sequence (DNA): TGTGCCAGCAGCCCCCGACTAGCCCCACGACTCCTCAATGAGCAGTTCTTC.